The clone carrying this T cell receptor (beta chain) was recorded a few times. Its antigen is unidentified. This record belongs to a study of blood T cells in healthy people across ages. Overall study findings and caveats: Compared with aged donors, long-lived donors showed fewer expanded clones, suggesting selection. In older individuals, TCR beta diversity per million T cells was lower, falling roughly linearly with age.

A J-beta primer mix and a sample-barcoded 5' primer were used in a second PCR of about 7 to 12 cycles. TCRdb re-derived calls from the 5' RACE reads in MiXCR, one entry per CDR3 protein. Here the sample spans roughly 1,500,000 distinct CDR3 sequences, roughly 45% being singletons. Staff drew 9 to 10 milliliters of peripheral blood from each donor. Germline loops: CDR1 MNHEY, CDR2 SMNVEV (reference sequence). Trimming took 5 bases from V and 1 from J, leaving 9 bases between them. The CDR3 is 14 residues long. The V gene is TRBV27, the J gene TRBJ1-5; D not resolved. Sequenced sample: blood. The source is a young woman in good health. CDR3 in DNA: TGTGCCAGCAGTCCATTGGAGAGCAATCAGCCCCAGCATTTT. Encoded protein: CASSPLESNQPQHF.